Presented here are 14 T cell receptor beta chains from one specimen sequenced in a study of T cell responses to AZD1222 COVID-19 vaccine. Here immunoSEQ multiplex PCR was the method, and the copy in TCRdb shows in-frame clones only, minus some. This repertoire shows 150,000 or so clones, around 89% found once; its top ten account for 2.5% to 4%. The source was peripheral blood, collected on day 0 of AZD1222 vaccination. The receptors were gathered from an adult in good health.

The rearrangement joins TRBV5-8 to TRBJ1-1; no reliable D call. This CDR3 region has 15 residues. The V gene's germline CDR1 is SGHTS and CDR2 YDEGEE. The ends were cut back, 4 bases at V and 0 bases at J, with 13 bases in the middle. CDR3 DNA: TGTGCCAGCAGCCTGACTCCGACCGTGAACACTGAAGCTTTCTTT. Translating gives CASSLTPTVNTEAFF.

CDR3 DNA: TGTGCCAGCACTCAATGGAGGACAGGCTCGACTGAAGCTTTCTTT. Translated, it gives CASTQWRTGSTEAFF. The rearrangement joins TRBV5-6 to TRBJ1-1; 7 bases line up with TRBD1. V trimming: 6 bases; J trimming: 5 bases; junction bases outside the gene matches: 13. Germline V CDR1 and CDR2: SGHDT, YYEEEE. CDR3 size: 15 residues.

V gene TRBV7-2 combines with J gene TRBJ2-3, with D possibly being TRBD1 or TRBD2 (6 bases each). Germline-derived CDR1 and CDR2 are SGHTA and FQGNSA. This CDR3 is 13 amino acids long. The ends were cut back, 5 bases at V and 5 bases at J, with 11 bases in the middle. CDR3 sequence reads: CASSERGVDTQYF. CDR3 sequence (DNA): TGTGCCAGCAGCGAAAGGGGGGTAGATACGCAGTATTTT.

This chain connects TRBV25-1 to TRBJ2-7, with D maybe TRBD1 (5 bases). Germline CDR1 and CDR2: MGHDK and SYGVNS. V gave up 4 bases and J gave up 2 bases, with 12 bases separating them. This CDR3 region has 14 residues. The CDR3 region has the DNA TGTGCCAGCAGTGTAGGATCCAGGGCCTACGAGCAGTACTTC. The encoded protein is CASSVGSRAYEQYF.

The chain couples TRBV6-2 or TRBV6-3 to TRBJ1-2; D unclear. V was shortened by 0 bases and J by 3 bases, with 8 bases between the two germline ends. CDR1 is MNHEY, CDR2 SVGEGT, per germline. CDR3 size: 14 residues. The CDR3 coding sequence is TGTGCCAGCAGTTACTCGGAAGGGTACTATGGCTACACCTTC. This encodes CASSYSEGYYGYTF.

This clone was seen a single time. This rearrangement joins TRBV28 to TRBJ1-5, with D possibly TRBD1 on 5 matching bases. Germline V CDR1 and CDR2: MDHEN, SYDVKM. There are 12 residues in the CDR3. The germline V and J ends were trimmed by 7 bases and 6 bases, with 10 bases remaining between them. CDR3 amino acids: CASTSGGQPQHF. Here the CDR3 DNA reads TGTGCCAGCACCTCCGGGGGTCAGCCCCAGCATTTT.

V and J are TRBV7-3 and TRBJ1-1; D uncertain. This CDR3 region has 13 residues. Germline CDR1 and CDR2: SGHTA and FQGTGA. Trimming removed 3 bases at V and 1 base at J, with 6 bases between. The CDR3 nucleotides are TGTGCCAGCAGCTTGAACAAGAACACTGAAGCTTTCTTT. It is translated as CASSLNKNTEAFF.

The CDR3 spells CASSLVRGPGETQYF. CDR3 nucleotides: TGTGCCAGCAGCTTAGTGCGGGGCCCGGGAGAGACCCAGTACTTC. V gene TRBV7-2 combines with J gene TRBJ2-5; D may be TRBD2 (6 bases). From germline, CDR1 is SGHTA and CDR2 FQGNSA. Trimming left V 1 base short and J 4 bases short, with 13 bases between. This CDR3 is built from 15 residues.

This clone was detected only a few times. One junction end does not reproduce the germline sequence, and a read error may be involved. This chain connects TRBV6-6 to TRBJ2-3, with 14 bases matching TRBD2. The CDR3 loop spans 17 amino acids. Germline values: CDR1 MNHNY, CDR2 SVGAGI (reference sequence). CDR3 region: CASSRRGTSGGTDTQYF. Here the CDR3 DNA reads TGTGCCAGCAGCCGAAGAGGGACTAGCGGGGGCACTGATACGCAGTATTTT.

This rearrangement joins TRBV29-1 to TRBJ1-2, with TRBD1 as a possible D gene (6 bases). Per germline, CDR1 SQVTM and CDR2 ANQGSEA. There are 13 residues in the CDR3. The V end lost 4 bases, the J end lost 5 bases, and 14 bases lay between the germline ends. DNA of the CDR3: TGCAGCGTTGCTTCGGACAGCTTATATGGCTACACCTTC. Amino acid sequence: CSVASDSLYGYTF.

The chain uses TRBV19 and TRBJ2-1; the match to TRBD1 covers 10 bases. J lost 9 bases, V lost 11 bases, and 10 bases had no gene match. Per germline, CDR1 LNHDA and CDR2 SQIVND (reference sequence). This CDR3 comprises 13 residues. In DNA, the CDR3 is TGTGCCTCCGGGACAGGGGTGTTAGGTGAGCAGTTCTTC. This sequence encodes CASGTGVLGEQFF.

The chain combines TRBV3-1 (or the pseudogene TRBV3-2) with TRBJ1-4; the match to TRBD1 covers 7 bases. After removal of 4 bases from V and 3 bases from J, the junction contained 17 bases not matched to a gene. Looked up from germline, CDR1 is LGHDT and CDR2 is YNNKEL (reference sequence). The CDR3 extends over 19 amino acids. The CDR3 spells CASSRAIRQGGIANEKLFF. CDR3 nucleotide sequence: TGTGCCAGCAGCCGGGCGATAAGACAGGGCGGGATCGCTAATGAAAAACTGTTTTTT.

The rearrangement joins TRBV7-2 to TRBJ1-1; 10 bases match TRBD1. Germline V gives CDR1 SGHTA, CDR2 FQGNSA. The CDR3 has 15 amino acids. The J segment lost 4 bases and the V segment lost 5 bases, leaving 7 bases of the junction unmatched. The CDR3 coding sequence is TGTGCCAGCAGCGACCGGGACAGGGGTGGCACTGAAGCTTTCTTT. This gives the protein CASSDRDRGGTEAFF.

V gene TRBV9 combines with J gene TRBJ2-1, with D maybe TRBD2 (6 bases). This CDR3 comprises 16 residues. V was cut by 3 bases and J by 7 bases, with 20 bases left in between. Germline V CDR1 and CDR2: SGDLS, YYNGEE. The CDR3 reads CASSGGRRGSENEQFF. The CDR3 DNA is TGTGCCAGCAGCGGGGGTAGGCGGGGTTCGGAAAATGAGCAGTTCTTC.